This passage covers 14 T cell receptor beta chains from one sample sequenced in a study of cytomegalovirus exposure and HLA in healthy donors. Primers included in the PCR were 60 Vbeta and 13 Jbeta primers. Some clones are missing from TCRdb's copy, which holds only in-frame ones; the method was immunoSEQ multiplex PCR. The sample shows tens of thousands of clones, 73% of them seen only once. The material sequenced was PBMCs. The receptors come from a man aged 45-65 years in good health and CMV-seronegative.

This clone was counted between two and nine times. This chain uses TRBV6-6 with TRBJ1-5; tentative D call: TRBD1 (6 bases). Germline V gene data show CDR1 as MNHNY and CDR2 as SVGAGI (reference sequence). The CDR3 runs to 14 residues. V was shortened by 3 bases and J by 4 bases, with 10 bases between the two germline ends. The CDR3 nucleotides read TGTGCCAGCAGTTATGGGACACGTAATCAGCCCCAGCATTTT. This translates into CASSYGTRNQPQHF.

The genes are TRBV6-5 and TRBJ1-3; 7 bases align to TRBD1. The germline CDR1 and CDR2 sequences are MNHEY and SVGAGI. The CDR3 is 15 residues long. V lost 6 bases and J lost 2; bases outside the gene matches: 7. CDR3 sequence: CASSRVGTAGNTIYF. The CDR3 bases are TGTGCCAGCAGCCGGGTAGGGACAGCTGGAAACACCATATATTTT.

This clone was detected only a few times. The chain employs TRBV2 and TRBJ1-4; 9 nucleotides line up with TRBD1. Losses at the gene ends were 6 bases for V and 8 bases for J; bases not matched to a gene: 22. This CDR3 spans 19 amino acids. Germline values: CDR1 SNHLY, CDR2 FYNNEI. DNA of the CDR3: TGTGCCAGCAGAGCGCAACCCACCGGGACAGGGTTCGGGCGCGAAAAACTGTTTTTT. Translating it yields CASRAQPTGTGFGREKLFF.

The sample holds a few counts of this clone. In nucleotides, the CDR3 is TGTGCCAGCAGCTTCCTCACGGTTTCGTCTGGAAACACCATATATTTT. Translation: CASSFLTVSSGNTIYF. This chain joins TRBV7-8 and TRBJ1-3, with D unclear. The V end lost 3 bases, the J end lost 1 base, and 13 bases lay between the germline ends. The germline CDR1 and CDR2 sequences are SGHVS and FQNEAQ. The CDR3 contains 16 residues. Complete variable domain (other parts from reference TRBV7-8 and TRBJ1-3): GAGVSQSPRYKVAKRGQDVALRCDPISGHVSLFWYQQALGQGPEFLTYFQNEAQLDKSGLPSDRFFAERPEGSVSTLKIQRTQQEDSAVYLCASSFLTVSSGNTIYFGEGSWLTVV.

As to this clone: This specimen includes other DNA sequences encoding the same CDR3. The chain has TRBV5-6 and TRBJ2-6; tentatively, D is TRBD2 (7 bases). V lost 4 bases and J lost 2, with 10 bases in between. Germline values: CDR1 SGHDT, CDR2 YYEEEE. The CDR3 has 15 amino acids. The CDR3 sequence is CASSLGGPGANVLTF. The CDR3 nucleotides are TGTGCCAGCAGCCTCGGGGGGCCTGGGGCCAACGTCCTGACTTTC.

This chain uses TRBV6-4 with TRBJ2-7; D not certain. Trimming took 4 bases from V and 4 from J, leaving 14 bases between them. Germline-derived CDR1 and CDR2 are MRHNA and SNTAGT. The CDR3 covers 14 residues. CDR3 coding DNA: TGTGCCAGCAGTGTGGAGTGGGTATCTTACGAGCAGTACTTC. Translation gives CASSVEWVSYEQYF.

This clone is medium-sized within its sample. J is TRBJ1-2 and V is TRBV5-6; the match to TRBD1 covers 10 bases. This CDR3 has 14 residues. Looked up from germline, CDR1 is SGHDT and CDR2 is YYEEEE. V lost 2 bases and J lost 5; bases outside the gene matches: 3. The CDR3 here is CASSFRTGGYGYTF. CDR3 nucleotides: TGTGCCAGCAGCTTCCGGACAGGGGGGTATGGCTACACCTTC.

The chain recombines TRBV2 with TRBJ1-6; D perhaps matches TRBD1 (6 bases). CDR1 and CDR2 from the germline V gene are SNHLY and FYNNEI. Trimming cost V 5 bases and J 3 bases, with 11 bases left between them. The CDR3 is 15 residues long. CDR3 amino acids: CASSPPGVYNSPLHF. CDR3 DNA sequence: TGTGCCAGCAGTCCCCCAGGGGTCTATAATTCACCCCTCCACTTT.

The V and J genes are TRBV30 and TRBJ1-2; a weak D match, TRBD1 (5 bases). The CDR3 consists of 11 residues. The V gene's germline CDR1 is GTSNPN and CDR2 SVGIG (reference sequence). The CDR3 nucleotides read TGTGCTCGGGGGACTAACTATGGCTACACCTTC. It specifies CARGTNYGYTF.

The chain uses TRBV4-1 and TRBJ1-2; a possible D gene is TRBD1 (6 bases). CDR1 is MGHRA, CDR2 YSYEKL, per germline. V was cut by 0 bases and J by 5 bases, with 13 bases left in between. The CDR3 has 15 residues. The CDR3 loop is CASSQEVTGSYGYTF. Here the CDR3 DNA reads TGCGCCAGCAGCCAAGAGGTCACAGGGTCATATGGCTACACCTTC.

The CDR3 DNA is TGTGCCAGCAGTCCTGGGACAGGGTATCAGCCCCAGCATTTT. This sequence encodes CASSPGTGYQPQHF. This rearrangement joins TRBV27 to TRBJ1-5; 9 positions agree with TRBD1. This CDR3 spans 14 amino acids. Germline-derived CDR1 and CDR2 are MNHEY and SMNVEV (reference sequence). V dropped 5 bases and J dropped 5; count of bases not matched to a gene: 4.

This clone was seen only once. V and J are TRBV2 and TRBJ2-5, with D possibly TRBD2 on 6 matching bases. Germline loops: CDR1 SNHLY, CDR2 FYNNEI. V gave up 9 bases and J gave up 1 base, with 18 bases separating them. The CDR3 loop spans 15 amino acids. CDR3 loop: CASVMGRGLQETQYF. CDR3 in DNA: TGTGCCAGTGTAATGGGGCGGGGCCTCCAAGAGACCCAGTACTTC.

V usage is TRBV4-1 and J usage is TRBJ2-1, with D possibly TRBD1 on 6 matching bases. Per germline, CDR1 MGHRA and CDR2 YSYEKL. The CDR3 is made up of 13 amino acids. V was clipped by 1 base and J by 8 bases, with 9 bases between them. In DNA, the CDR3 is TGCGCCAGCAGCCAAGCACAGGGAGATGAGCAGTTCTTC. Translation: CASSQAQGDEQFF.

CDR3 protein: CASSPTSYEGEQFF. Here the CDR3 DNA reads TGTGCCAGCAGCCCGACTAGCTATGAGGGTGAGCAGTTCTTC. The chain links TRBV21-1 to TRBJ2-1; TRBD2 is the table's D call and was not checked against the DNA. TRBV21-1 is recorded as a pseudogene. The CDR3 sequence is 14 residues long.